The 11 T cell receptor beta chains given below trace back to one sample, sequenced in a study of CD8 T cells in Susac syndrome. RNA, at about 0.5 to 1 ug, was reverse transcribed with random hexamers. TCRdb reprocessed the immunoSEQ multiplex PCR reads with MiXCR, giving one entry per CDR3 protein. The sample comprises some 130,000 distinct CDR3 sequences, around 94% of which are singletons, and about 0.13% rests with the top ten. The sequencing input was CD4+ T cells from PBMCs. The receptors originated from a human donor with multiple sclerosis.

This rearrangement joins TRBV20-1 to TRBJ2-5; D unresolved. Germline CDR1 and CDR2: DFQATT and SNEGSKA (reference sequence). Trimming left V 5 bases short and J 9 bases short, with 19 bases between. The CDR3 spans 13 residues. The CDR3 sequence is CSADDARNEAQYF. Here the CDR3 DNA reads TGCAGTGCTGATGACGCCCGAAATGAGGCCCAGTACTTC.

The chain couples TRBV6-2 or TRBV6-3 to TRBJ2-5, with D possibly being TRBD1 (6 bases). The germline V gene has CDR1 MNHEY and CDR2 SVGEGT. V lost 8 bases to trimming and J lost 4 bases, with 8 bases between them. The CDR3 loop spans 11 amino acids. In nucleotides, the CDR3 is TGTGCCAGCCTCAGGGGAGAGACCCAGTACTTC. This codes for CASLRGETQYF.

This chain uses TRBV3-1 with TRBJ1-6, with 9 bases fitting TRBD1. This CDR3 spans 15 amino acids. Germline V gene sequence: CDR1 LGHDT, CDR2 YNNKEL (reference sequence). V dropped 5 bases and J dropped 8; count of bases not matched to a gene: 7. CDR3 coding DNA: TGTGCCAGCAGCATCGGGACAGGGAGGGATTCACCCCTCCACTTT. It codes for CASSIGTGRDSPLHF.

In this sample, this clonotype turned up a few times. The V gene is TRBV4-1, the J gene TRBJ1-2; 7 nucleotides align to TRBD1. With V trimmed by 1 base and J by 3 bases, 5 bases remained unmatched. The CDR3 has 15 residues. From germline, CDR1 is MGHRA and CDR2 YSYEKL. The CDR3, as DNA: TGCGCCAGCAGCCAAGGTGAAGGGGGCGACTATGGCTACACCTTC. This sequence encodes CASSQGEGGDYGYTF.

Here the CDR3 reads CASSLKGGAGAEFF. CDR3 sequence (DNA): TGTGCCAGCAGTTTAAAGGGGGGAGCGGGAGCTGAGTTCTTC. The chain joins TRBV27 to TRBJ2-1, with TRBD2 matching 8 bases. The CDR3 covers 14 residues. Germline V gene lookup returns CDR1 MNHEY and CDR2 SMNVEV (reference sequence). After removal of 2 bases from V and 14 bases from J, the junction contained 11 bases not matched to a gene.

V usage is TRBV19 and J usage is TRBJ1-2; D is unclear. This CDR3 is 15 amino acids long. Trimming removed 3 bases from V and 2 bases from J, with 13 bases in between. The germline CDR1 and CDR2 sequences are LNHDA and SQIVND (reference sequence). Written as DNA, the CDR3 is TGTGCCAGTAGTATGAGCCGTGGACGGAACTATGGCTACACCTTC. Translated, it gives CASSMSRGRNYGYTF.

The chain carries TRBV7-9 and TRBJ1-4, with D maybe TRBD1 (6 bases). Trimming stripped 5 bases from V and 5 bases from J, with 9 bases between. The CDR3 contains 13 residues. Germline CDR1 reads SEHNR; CDR2 reads FQNEAQ (reference sequence). This CDR3 is CASSPDRNEKLFF. CDR3 DNA sequence: TGTGCCAGCAGCCCCGACAGGAATGAAAAACTGTTTTTT.

This rearrangement joins TRBV7-9 to TRBJ1-2, with a weak D call TRBD1 (5 bases). Trimming pared 5 bases from V and 5 bases from J, leaving 15 bases between. Germline CDR1 is SEHNR and CDR2 is FQNEAQ (reference sequence). There are 14 residues in the CDR3. Here the CDR3 reads CASSPGWDQYGYTF. Written as DNA, the CDR3 is TGTGCCAGCAGCCCCGGCTGGGACCAGTATGGCTACACCTTC.

CDR3 sequence: CASSSFGGELFF. The CDR3 DNA follows: TGTGCCAGCAGCTCCTTCGGCGGGGAGCTGTTTTTT. V and J are TRBV5-4 and TRBJ2-2; D is uncertain. Per germline, CDR1 SGHNT and CDR2 YYREEE (reference sequence). CDR3 size: 12 residues. With 3 bases removed from V and 7 bases from J, the gap between germline ends came to 7 bases.

The chain recombines TRBV6-1 with TRBJ2-4; the match to TRBD1 covers 10 bases. J was trimmed by 0 bases and V by 6 bases; bases with no gene match: 5. Germline CDR1 reads MNHNS; CDR2 reads SASEGT. This CDR3 has 16 residues. CDR3 DNA sequence: TGTGCCAGCAGCTCCGACAGGGGGCTAGCCAAAAACATTCAGTACTTC. Amino acid sequence: CASSSDRGLAKNIQYF.

The rearrangement joins TRBV19 to TRBJ1-2; D is unresolved. Trimming pared 1 base from V and 8 bases from J, leaving 11 bases between. The CDR3 length is 13 residues. Germline lookup yields CDR1 LNHDA and CDR2 SQIVND (reference sequence). CDR3: CASSIGREGGYTF. The CDR3 DNA reads TGTGCCAGTAGTATAGGCCGTGAAGGGGGCTACACCTTC.